A single TCR beta chain is shown here with its context. The antigen remains undetermined. TCRdb reprocessed the RT-PCR reads with MiXCR, giving one entry per CDR3 protein. The sample contains under 12,000 distinct CDR3 sequences, around 77% of which appear only once. The CDR3 sequence is 14 residues long. Deletions cut 6 bases from V and 0 bases from J, with 9 bases between. The data were taken from a study of yellow fever vaccine responses in identical twins. Study-level points and caveats: Reportedly, twins showed a vaccine T cell response that looked partly convergent and partly personalized.

Sequenced material: T cells from blood (PBMCs), unsorted or a sorted subset (not recorded which), taken before or after yellow fever vaccination (not recorded which). The chain has TRBV12-3 or TRBV12-4 and TRBJ2-1; D remains unclear. This receptor was taken from a woman under 30 who received the yellow fever vaccine. Here the CDR3 DNA reads TGTGCCAGCAGCCCGGTAGACTCCTACAATGAGCAGTTCTTC. This encodes CASSPVDSYNEQFF.